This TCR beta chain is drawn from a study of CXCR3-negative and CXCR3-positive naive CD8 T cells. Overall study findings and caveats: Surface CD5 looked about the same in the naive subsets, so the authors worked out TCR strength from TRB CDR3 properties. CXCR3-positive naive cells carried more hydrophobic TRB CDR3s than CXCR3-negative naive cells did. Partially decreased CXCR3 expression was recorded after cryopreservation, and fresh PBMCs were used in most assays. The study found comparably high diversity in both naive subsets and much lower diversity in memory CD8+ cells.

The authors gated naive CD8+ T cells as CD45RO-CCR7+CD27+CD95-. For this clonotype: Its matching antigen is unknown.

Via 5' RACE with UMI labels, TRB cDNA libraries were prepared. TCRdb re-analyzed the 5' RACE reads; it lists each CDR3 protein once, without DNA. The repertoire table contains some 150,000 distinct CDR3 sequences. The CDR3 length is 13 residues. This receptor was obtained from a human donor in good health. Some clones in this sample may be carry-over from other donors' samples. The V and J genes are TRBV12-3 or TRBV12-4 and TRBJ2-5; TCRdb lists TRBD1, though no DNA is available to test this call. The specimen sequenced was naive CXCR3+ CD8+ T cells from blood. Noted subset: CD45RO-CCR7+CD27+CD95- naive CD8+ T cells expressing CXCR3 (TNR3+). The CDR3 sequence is CASSLGQLETQYF.